This T cell receptor (beta chain) was captured by sequencing in a study of T-cell memory formation after mild COVID-19. This clonotype has ten or more counts. TCRdb passed the 5' RACE reads through MiXCR, listing each CDR3 protein once. Of 100,000 to 150,000 distinct CDR3 sequences in the sample, about 5.9% are singletons; the top ten hold around 2%. V was clipped by 1 base and J by 4 bases, with 10 bases between them. CDR3 length: 14 amino acids. CDR1 is LGHDT and CDR2 is YNNKEL in the germline V gene (reference sequence). This receptor was obtained from an adult woman who had mild COVID-19 (a few samples of this study predate the infection). Cell type and time point are not known. The genes are TRBV3-1 and TRBJ1-1; no reliable D call. The sequenced sample consisted of PBMCs or a T cell subset sorted from them (not recorded which). The CDR3 is CASSQGIGPTEAFF. The CDR3 nucleotides read TGTGCCAGCAGCCAAGGGATCGGCCCCACTGAAGCTTTCTTT.